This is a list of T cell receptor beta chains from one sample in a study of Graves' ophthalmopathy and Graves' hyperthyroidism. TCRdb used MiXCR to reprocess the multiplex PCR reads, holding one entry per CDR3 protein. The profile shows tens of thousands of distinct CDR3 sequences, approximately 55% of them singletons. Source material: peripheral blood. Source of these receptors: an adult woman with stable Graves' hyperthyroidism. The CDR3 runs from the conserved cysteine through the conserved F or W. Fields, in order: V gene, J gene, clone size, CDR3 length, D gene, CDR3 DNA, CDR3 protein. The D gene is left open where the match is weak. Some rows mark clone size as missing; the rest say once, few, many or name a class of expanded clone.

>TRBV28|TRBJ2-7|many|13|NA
TGTGCCAGCAGTTTATTACAGGGCTACGAGCAGTACTTC
CASSLLQGYEQYF
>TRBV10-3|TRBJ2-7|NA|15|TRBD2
TGTGCCATCAGTGAGCCGCTAGCGGGAGTGGGCGAGCAGTACTTC
CAISEPLAGVGEQYF
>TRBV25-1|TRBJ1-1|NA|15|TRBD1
TGTGCCAGCAGTCCCCAGGGGACAGGGAACACTGAAGCTTTCTTT
CASSPQGTGNTEAFF
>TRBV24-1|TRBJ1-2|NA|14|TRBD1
TGTGCCACCAGCGGGACAGGGGGCCCGGGTGGCTACACCTTC
CATSGTGGPGGYTF
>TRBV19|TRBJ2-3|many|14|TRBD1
TGTGCCAGCCCCCGGACAGGAGAAGCGAATACGCAGTATTTT
CASPRTGEANTQYF
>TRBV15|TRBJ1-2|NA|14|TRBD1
TGTGCCACCAGCAGCCCGTGGACAGGGTTTGGCTACACCTTC
CATSSPWTGFGYTF
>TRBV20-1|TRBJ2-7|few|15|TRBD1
TGCAGTGCTAGAGATAGGGACAGGGTTGCCTACGAGCAGTACTTC
CSARDRDRVAYEQYF
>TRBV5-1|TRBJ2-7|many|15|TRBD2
TGCGCCAGCAGCTTGTCAGCTAGCGGGGGTTACGAGCAGTACTTC
CASSLSASGGYEQYF
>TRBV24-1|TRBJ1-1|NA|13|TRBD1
TGTGCCACCACCTCGGACAGGGGGCGCAGAGCTTTCTTT
CATTSDRGRRAFF
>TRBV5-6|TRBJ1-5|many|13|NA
TGTGCCAGCAGCGTAGGACCAAATCAGCCCCAGCATTTT
CASSVGPNQPQHF
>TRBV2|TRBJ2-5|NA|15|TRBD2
TGTGCCAGCAGTGGTTTAGCGGGACCCCAAGAGACCCAGTACTTC
CASSGLAGPQETQYF
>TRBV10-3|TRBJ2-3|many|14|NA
TGTGCCATCAGTGAGTCGGTCAGCCCAGATACGCAGTATTTT
CAISESVSPDTQYF
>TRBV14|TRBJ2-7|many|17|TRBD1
TGTGCCAGCAGCGCGACGGACAGGCCTTGGTACCCCTACGAGCAGTACTTC
CASSATDRPWYPYEQYF
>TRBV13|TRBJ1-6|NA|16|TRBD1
TGTGCCAGCAGCTTATTGGGACAGGGGGCAAATTCACCCCTCCACTTT
CASSLLGQGANSPLHF
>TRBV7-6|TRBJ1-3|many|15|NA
TGTGCCAGCAGCTCCAGGACGGTGGTCGGGGACACCATATATTTT
CASSSRTVVGDTIYF
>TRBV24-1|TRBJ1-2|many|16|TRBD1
TGTGCCACCAGTGAGGTAGGGACAGGGCGCGTCTATGGCTACACCTTC
CATSEVGTGRVYGYTF
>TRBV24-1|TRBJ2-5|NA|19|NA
NA
CATSDQGYGYTFGSGTQYF
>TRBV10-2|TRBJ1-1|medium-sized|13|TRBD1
TGCGCCAGCAGTGGACAGGGGAACACTGAAGCTTTCTTT
CASSGQGNTEAFF
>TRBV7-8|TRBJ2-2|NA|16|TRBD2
TGTGCCAGCAGCTTTCCGACTAGCGGGAGAACCGGGGAGCTGTTTTTT
CASSFPTSGRTGELFF
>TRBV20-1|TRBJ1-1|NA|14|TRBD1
TGCAATGCTAGACAGGGGATGGGGTGCACTGAAGCTTTCTTT
CNARQGMGCTEAFF
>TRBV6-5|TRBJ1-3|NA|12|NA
TGTGCCGGCAGTTATTTGGCGCACACCATATATTTT
CAGSYLAHTIYF
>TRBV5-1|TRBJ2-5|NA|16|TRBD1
TGCGCCAGCAGCCCGGGACAGCGTATAAGAGAGGAGACCCAGTACTTC
CASSPGQRIREETQYF
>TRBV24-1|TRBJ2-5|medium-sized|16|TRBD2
TGTGCCACCAGTGATACGACTAGCGGGAGGAGGGAGACCCAGTACTTC
CATSDTTSGRRETQYF
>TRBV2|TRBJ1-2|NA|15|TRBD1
TGTGCCAAAAAGGGACAGGGGGAGGCTAACTATGGCTACACCTTC
CAKKGQGEANYGYTF
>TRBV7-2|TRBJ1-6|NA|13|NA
TGTGCCAGCAGTCAACAAGATAATTCACCCCTCCACTTT
CASSQQDNSPLHF
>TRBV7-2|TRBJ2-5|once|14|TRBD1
TGTGCCAGCAGCATACAGGGGGCAGGAGAGACCCAGTACTTC
CASSIQGAGETQYF
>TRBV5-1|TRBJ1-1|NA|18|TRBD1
TGCGCCAGCAGCTTGGAGGGCGACGCCGGACAGGGAGATACTGAAGCTTTCTTT
CASSLEGDAGQGDTEAFF
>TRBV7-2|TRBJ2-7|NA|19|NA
NA
CASSFYICSATTTGYEQYF
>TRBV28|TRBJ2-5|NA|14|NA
TGTGCCAGCATTCCTTCATCGCGGAGTGAGACCCAGTACTTC
CASIPSSRSETQYF
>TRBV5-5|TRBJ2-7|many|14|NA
TGTGCCAGCAGCTTAGACAGTTGGGGGTACGAGCAGTACTTC
CASSLDSWGYEQYF
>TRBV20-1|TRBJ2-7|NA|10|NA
TGCAGTGCTGTCTCCTACGAGCAGTACTTC
CSAVSYEQYF
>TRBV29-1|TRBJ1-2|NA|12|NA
TGCAGCGACGGGGGGCGAGACTATGGCTACACCTTC
CSDGGRDYGYTF
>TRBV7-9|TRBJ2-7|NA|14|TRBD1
TGTGCCAGCAGCTCGGGACAGCTGTCCTACGAGCAGTACTTC
CASSSGQLSYEQYF
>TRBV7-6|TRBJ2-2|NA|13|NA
TGTGCCAGCAGTCCCGAGGCGGCCGGGGAGCTGTTTTTT
CASSPEAAGELFF
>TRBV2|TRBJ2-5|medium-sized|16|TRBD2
TGTGCCAGCAGTGGTTTAGCGGGGACTTGGGGCGAGACCCAGTACTTC
CASSGLAGTWGETQYF
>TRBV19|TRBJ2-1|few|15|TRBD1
TGTGCCAGTAGTTTAGCTAGGGGGCGCGGGAATGAGCAGTTCTTC
CASSLARGRGNEQFF
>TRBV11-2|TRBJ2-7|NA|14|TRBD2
TGTGCCAGCAGCTTAGGGGCCAGCGGGAGCGAGCAGTACTTC
CASSLGASGSEQYF
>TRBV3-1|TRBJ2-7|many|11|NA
TGTGCCAGCAGCCAAGCCGGCGAGCAGTACTTC
CASSQAGEQYF
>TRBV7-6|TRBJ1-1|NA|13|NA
TGTGCCAGCAGGCACAGGGAGAACGCCGAAGCCTTCTTT
CASRHRENAEAFF
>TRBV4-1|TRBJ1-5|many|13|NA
TGCGCCAGCAGCCAAGAAGCTCCCATGCCCCAGCATTTT
CASSQEAPMPQHF
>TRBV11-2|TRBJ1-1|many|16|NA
TGTGCCAGCAGCTTAGATACCGTCAGTCCGAACACTGAAGCTTTCTTT
CASSLDTVSPNTEAFF
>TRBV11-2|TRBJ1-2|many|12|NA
TGTGCCAGCAGCCCCCTTTCATCCCGTCGCACCTTC
CASSPLSSRRTF
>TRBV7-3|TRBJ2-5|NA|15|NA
TGTGCCAGCAGCCCGAGGGGCCTCTCAGTGGAGACCCAGTACTTC
CASSPRGLSVETQYF
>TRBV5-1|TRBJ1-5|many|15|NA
TGCGCCAGCAGCCCTGCAGGGAGTAACAATCAGCCCCAGCATTTT
CASSPAGSNNQPQHF
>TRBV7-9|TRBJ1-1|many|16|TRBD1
TGTGCCAGCAGCCGGACGGGACAGGGGGCATTCGCTGAAGCTTTCTTT
CASSRTGQGAFAEAFF